These 13 T cell receptor beta chains share one sample of origin, sequenced in a study of long-term antiretroviral therapy in people with HIV. Sequencing relied on immunoSEQ assay v3.0, run at survey level. The protocol was immunoSEQ multiplex PCR, while the TCRdb copy is restricted to in-frame clones and leaves out a portion. Of around 23,000 clones listed, about 86% are singletons. Source: unsorted PBMCs, taken at the start of antiretroviral therapy, before treatment. The receptors were gathered from a woman under 30 with HIV.

The chain joins TRBV6-6 to TRBJ1-1; no clear D gene. Trimming shortened V by 5 bases and J by 9 bases, and 16 bases separated the two germline ends. The CDR3 spans 13 residues. The germline V gene has CDR1 MNHNY and CDR2 SVGAGI (reference sequence). The CDR3 DNA sequence: TGTGCCAGCAGTCTCGACCTCCCGGGGAAAGCTTTCTTT. This sequence encodes CASSLDLPGKAFF.

The chain employs TRBV5-1 and TRBJ2-3, with 7 bases aligning to TRBD2. The germline V gene encodes CDR1 SGHRS and CDR2 YFSETQ. CDR3 length equals 15 residues. With V trimmed by 7 bases and J by 2 bases, 10 bases remained unmatched. CDR3 in DNA: TGCGCCAGCTCTCGACTAGCCGGAGACACAGATACGCAGTATTTT. Amino acids: CASSRLAGDTDTQYF.

The rearrangement links TRBV27 to TRBJ2-1; D call uncertain. The CDR3 consists of 13 residues. From germline, CDR1 is MNHEY and CDR2 SMNVEV (reference sequence). V shed 2 bases and J shed 9 bases, with 11 bases lying between them. DNA for the CDR3: TGTGCCAGCAGTTTAGAAGCTAGTCTTGAGCAGTTCTTC. This encodes CASSLEASLEQFF.

The chain carries TRBV19 and TRBJ2-6; no clear D. V was cut by 3 bases and J by 0 bases, with 6 bases left in between. The germline CDR1 and CDR2 sequences are LNHDA and SQIVND (reference sequence). The CDR3 contains 15 residues. CDR3 residues: CASSIRVSGANVLTF. CDR3 in DNA: TGTGCCAGTAGTATTCGAGTCTCTGGGGCCAACGTCCTGACTTTC.

This sequence joins TRBV7-2 and TRBJ2-2; 9 nucleotides match TRBD2. The CDR3 consists of 17 residues. Germline CDR1 reads SGHTA; CDR2 reads FQGNSA. V gave up 1 base and J gave up 6 bases; unmatched junction bases: 9. CDR3 residues: CASSLVGSGSFSGELFF. For the CDR3, the DNA is TGTGCCAGCAGCTTAGTTGGTAGCGGGAGTTTTTCCGGGGAGCTGTTTTTT. Together with reference TRBV7-2 and TRBJ2-2, the CDR3 gives the full variable domain: GAGVSQSPSNKVTEKGKDVELRCDPISGHTALYWYRQSLGQGLEFLIYFQGNSAPDKSGLPSDRFSAERTGGSVSTLTIQRTQQEDSAVYLCASSLVGSGSFSGELFFGEGSRLTVL.

The chain recombines TRBV20-1 with TRBJ2-1; weak D call: TRBD2 (5 bases). The V gene lost 6 bases and the J gene lost 6 bases, with 9 bases spanning the gap. The CDR3 runs 11 residues. Germline CDR1 DFQATT, CDR2 SNEGSKA (reference sequence). The DNA for the CDR3 is TGCAGTGCGAAACGGGGCAATGAGCAGTTCTTC. It is translated as CSAKRGNEQFF.

The chain recombines TRBV30 with TRBJ1-2; D not certain. Trimming took 0 bases from V and 9 from J, leaving 11 bases between them. The length of the CDR3 is 12 residues. In germline, CDR1 is GTSNPN, CDR2 SVGIG (reference sequence). CDR3 protein: CAWSVRGASYTF. Here the CDR3 DNA reads TGTGCCTGGAGTGTACGGGGTGCTAGCTACACCTTC.

The chain couples TRBV30 to TRBJ2-7, with 7 bases lining up with TRBD2. CDR1 and CDR2 (germline): GTSNPN, SVGIG (reference sequence). CDR3 length equals 14 residues. Trimming cost V 0 bases and J 5 bases; bases outside gene matches: 7. CDR3 nucleotides: TGTGCCTGGAGTGTACTGGAGCGGGATGACGAGCAGTACTTC. Translated: CAWSVLERDDEQYF.

CDR3 coding DNA: TGCAGTGCTAGGCCCACCTACGAGCAGTACTTC. It translates to CSARPTYEQYF. The chain couples TRBV20-1 to TRBJ2-7; D is ambiguous. Germline CDR1 reads DFQATT; CDR2 reads SNEGSKA (reference sequence). The length of the CDR3 is 11 residues. V was pared by 3 bases and J by 2 bases, with 5 bases between.

The chain has TRBV7-3 and TRBJ1-3; no firm D call. The CDR3 length is 15 residues. The V end lost 1 base, the J end lost 8 bases, and 15 bases lay between the germline ends. Per the germline V gene, CDR1 is SGHTA and CDR2 is FQGTGA. CDR3 nucleotide sequence: TGTGCCAGCAGCTTAATGGGCGGATACGGGGACACCATATATTTT. Protein: CASSLMGGYGDTIYF.

The rearrangement uses TRBV10-1 and TRBJ1-1, with D possibly matching TRBD1 (5 bases). The length of the CDR3 is 15 residues. V lost 5 bases to trimming and J lost 1 base, with 14 bases between them. The V gene's germline CDR1 is WNHNN and CDR2 SYGVQD (reference sequence). The CDR3 DNA reads as TGCGCCAGCAGTCCGACAGCCGAGGGGAACACTGAAGCTTTCTTT. Amino acids: CASSPTAEGNTEAFF.

The chain uses TRBV7-3 and TRBJ2-3; D possibly corresponds to TRBD2 (6 bases). V was trimmed by 4 bases and J by 1 base, leaving 12 bases between them. Per the germline V gene, CDR1 is SGHTA and CDR2 is FQGTGA. The CDR3 covers 15 residues. CDR3 DNA sequence: TGTGCCAGCAGCTCCGGGAGCTACGGCACAGATACGCAGTATTTT. This translates into CASSSGSYGTDTQYF.

V usage is TRBV18 and J usage is TRBJ1-2; TRBD1 matches at 9 bases. The CDR3 loop spans 17 amino acids. Germline V gene sequence: CDR1 KGHSH, CDR2 LQKENI. Germline trimming cut 2 bases from V and 2 bases from J; bases unmatched to any gene: 9. DNA of the CDR3: TGTGCCAGCTCACCAAGGGCTGCAGGACAGGGGAACTATGGCTACACCTTC. It translates to CASSPRAAGQGNYGYTF.